The clone carrying this TCR beta chain was recorded a few times. Its antigen is unknown. These data originate in a study of T-cell memory formation after mild COVID-19. About the study: Among the donors, TCR clusters were largely specific to each donor. General study points: Clones contracting across day 15 to 85 had a balanced CD4/CD8 profile; later expanding clones leaned CD4+.

V gave up 5 bases and J gave up 4 bases, with 11 bases separating them. Germline CDR1 and CDR2: SQVTM and ANQGSEA. CDR3 length: 12 residues. TCRdb re-analysed the 5' RACE reads in MiXCR, keeping a single row per CDR3 protein. Seen here are 200,000 to 250,000 distinct CDR3 sequences, roughly 15% observed once, and the top ten hold 3% to 4.5%. The chain couples TRBV29-1 to TRBJ2-5, with D unresolved. The TCR originated in a man younger than 35 who had mild COVID-19 (a few samples of this study predate the infection). Cell type and time point are not known. The sample consisted of PBMCs or a T cell subset sorted from them (not recorded which). Here the CDR3 DNA reads TGCAGCGTTCCGGTAGCTTCAGAGACCCAGTACTTC. Amino acids: CSVPVASETQYF.